A selection of T cell receptor beta chains follows, all from one sample in a study of T cell responses to AZD1222 COVID-19 vaccine. Produced via immunoSEQ multiplex PCR; TCRdb's table is partial and in-frame only. The sample consists of 85,000 or so clones, around 83% of them appearing once. Here the sequenced sample was peripheral blood, taken 28 days after the second AZD1222 dose. All receptors come from an adult who received the AZD1222 COVID-19 vaccine. Both conserved end residues are part of each CDR3.

TRBV6-5	TRBJ2-2	CASSRQVDTGELFF
TRBV19	TRBJ2-7	CASSIGPGPPSYEQYF
TRBV3-1/TRBV3-2	TRBJ1-2	CASSQDSYGYTF
TRBV5-1	TRBJ2-7	CASSLALSPYEQYF
TRBV30	TRBJ2-3	CAWSQGGTDTQYF
TRBV7-9	TRBJ1-1	CASSLGGSTEAFF
TRBV28	TRBJ2-1	CASSFLGSNEQFF
TRBV29-1	TRBJ1-2	CSVEEEYGYTF
TRBV25-1	TRBJ1-3	CANRTGGNGNTIYF
TRBV5-5	TRBJ1-3	CASSLGDRAGNTIYF
TRBV27	TRBJ2-7	CASSSQSYEQYF
TRBV27	TRBJ1-6	CASTLAALAGGLGNSPLHF
TRBV5-1	TRBJ1-4	CASSLGTGKEKLFF
TRBV7-9	TRBJ2-7	CASSLAWGQGIGEQYF
TRBV7-9	TRBJ2-2	CASTPRGRGENTGELFF
TRBV13	TRBJ2-1	CASNADRGLNEQFF
TRBV3-1/TRBV3-2	TRBJ1-1	CASSPVIRSPSNTEAFF
TRBV19	TRBJ1-5	CASSIVRASNQPQHF
TRBV6-2/TRBV6-3	TRBJ1-5	CASSPTVFSNQPQHF
TRBV7-2	TRBJ2-7	CASSLEVYYEEQYF
TRBV20-1	TRBJ1-1	CSARTGGSAFF
TRBV7-8	TRBJ1-5	CASSTPGQGASAINQPQHF
TRBV29-1	TRBJ2-3	CSVFSLSSTDTQYF
TRBV9	TRBJ2-5	CASSVAWTAGETQYF
TRBV5-4	TRBJ1-1	CASSFTGGTEAFF